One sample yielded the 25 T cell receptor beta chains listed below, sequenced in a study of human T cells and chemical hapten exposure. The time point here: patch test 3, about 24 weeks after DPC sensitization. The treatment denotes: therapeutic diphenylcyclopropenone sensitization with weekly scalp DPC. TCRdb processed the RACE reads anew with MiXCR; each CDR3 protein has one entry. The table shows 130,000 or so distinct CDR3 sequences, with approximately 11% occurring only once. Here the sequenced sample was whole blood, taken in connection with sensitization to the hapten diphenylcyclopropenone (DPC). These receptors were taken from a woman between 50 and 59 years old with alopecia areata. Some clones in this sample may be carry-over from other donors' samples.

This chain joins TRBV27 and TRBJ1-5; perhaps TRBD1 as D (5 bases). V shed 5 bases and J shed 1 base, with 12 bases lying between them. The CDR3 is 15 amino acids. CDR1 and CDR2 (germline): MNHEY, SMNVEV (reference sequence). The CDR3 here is CASSLGVSSNQPQHF. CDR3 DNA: TGTGCCAGCAGTCTAGGGGTCTCCAGCAATCAGCCCCAGCATTTT.

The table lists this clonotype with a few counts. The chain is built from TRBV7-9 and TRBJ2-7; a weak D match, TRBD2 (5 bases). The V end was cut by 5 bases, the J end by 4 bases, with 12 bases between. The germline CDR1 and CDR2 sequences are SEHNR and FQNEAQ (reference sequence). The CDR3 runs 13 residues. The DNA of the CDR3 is TGTGCCAGCAGCCCTCCGGCGGGTTACGAGCAGTACTTC. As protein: CASSPPAGYEQYF. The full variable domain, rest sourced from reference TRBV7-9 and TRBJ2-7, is DTGVSQNPRHKITKRGQNVTFRCDPISEHNRLYWYRQTLGQGPEFLTYFQNEAQLEKSRLLSDRFSAERPKGSFSTLEIQRTEQGDSAMYLCASSPPAGYEQYFGPGTRLTVT.

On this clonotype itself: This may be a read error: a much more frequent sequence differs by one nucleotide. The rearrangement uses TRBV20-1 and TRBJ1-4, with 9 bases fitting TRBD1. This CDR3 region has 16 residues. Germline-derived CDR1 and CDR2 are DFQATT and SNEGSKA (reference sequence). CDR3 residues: CGARDPFTGGDEKLFF. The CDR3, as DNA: TGCGGTGCTAGAGATCCCTTTACAGGGGGCGATGAAAAACTGTTTTTT.

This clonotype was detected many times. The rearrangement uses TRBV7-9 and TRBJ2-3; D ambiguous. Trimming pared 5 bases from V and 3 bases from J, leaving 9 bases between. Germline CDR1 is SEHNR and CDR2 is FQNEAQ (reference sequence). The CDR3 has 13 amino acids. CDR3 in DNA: TGTGCCAGCAGCCTTGTTTCAACAGATACGCAGTATTTT. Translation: CASSLVSTDTQYF.

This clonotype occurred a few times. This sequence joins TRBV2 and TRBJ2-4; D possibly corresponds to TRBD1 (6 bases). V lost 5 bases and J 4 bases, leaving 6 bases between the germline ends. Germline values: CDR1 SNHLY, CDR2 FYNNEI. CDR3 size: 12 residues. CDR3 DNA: TGTGCCAGCAGTACAGGGAAAAACATTCAGTACTTC. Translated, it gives CASSTGKNIQYF.

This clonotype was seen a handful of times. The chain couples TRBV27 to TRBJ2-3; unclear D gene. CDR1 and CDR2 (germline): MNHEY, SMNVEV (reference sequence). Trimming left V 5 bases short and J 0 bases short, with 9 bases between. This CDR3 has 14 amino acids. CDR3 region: CASSPGVSTDTQYF. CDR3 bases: TGTGCCAGCAGTCCTGGGGTTAGCACAGATACGCAGTATTTT.

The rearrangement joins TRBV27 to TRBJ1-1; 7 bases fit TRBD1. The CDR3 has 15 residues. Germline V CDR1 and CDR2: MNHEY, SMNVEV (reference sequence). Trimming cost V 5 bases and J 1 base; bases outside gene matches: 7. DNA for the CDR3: TGTGCCAGCAGTGTCACCGGGACAGAGAACACTGAAGCTTTCTTT. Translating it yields CASSVTGTENTEAFF.

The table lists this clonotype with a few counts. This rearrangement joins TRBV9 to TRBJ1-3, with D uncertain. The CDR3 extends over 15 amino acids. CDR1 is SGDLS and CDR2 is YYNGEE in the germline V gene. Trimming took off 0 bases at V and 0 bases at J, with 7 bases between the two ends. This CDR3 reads CASSVDGGSGNTIYF. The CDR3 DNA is TGTGCCAGCAGCGTAGACGGAGGCTCTGGAAACACCATATATTTT.

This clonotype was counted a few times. CDR3 nucleotides: TGTGCCAGCAGCGTAGCTACAGGGGGGGCCTACGAGCAGTACTTC. This translates into CASSVATGGAYEQYF. The rearrangement links TRBV9 to TRBJ2-7, with TRBD1 as a possible D gene (8 bases). This CDR3 spans 15 amino acids. Germline values: CDR1 SGDLS, CDR2 YYNGEE. V was clipped by 0 bases and J by 2 bases, with 12 bases between them.

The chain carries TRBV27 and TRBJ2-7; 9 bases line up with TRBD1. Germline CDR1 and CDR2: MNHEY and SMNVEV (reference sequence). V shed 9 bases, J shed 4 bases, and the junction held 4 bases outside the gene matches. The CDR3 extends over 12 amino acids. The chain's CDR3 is CARDRGSYEQYF. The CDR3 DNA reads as TGTGCCAGGGACAGGGGAAGTTACGAGCAGTACTTC.

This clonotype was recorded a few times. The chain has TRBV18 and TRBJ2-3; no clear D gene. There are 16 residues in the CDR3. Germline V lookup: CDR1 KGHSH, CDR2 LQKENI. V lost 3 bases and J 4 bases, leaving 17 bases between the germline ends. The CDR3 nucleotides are TGTGCCAGCTCACCGGAGCTAGGGATTGGTCCAGATACGCAGTATTTT. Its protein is CASSPELGIGPDTQYF. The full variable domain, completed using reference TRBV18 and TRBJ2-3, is NAGVMQNPRHLVRRRGQEARLRCSPMKGHSHVYWYRQLPEEGLKFMVYLQKENIIDESGMPKERFSAEFPKEGPSILRIQQVVRGDSAAYFCASSPELGIGPDTQYFGPGTRLTVL.

The CDR3 loop reads CASRAGGAKNIQYF. The CDR3 DNA sequence: TGTGCCAGCAGAGCGGGAGGGGCCAAAAACATTCAGTACTTC. This chain joins TRBV28 and TRBJ2-4, with 10 bases identical to TRBD2. CDR1 is MDHEN and CDR2 is SYDVKM in the germline V gene. The J segment lost 1 base and the V segment lost 6 bases, leaving 0 bases of the junction unmatched. The CDR3 spans 14 residues.

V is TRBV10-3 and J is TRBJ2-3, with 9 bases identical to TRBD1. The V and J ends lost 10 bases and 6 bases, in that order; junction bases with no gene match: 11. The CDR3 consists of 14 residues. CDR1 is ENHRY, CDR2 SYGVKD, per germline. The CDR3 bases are TGTGCCACCGCAAACCGGGACAGGGAGGATACGCAGTATTTT. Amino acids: CATANRDREDTQYF.

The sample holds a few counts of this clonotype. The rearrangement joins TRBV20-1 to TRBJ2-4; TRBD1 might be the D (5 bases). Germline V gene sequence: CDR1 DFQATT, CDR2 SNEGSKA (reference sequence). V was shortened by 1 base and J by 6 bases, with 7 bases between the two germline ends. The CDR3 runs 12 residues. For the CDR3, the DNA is TGCAGTGCTAGAGTCGACAGAAACATTCAGTACTTC. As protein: CSARVDRNIQYF.

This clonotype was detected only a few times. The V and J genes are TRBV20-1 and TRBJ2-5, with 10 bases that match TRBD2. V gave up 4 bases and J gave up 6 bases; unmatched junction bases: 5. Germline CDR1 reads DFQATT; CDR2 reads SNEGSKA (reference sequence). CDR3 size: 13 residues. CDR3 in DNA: TGCAGTGCTACAAGCGGGGGGGCCAAGACCCAGTACTTC. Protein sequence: CSATSGGAKTQYF.

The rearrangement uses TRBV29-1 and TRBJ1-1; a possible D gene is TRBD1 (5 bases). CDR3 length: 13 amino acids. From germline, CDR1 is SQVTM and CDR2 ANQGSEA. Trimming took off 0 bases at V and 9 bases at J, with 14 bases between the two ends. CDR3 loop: CSVEDVRAPQAFF. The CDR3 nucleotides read TGCAGCGTTGAAGATGTCAGGGCCCCCCAAGCTTTCTTT.

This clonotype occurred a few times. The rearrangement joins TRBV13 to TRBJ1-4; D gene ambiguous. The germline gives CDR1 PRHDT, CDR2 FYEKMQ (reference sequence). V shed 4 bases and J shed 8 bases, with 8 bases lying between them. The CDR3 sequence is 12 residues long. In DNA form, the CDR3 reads TGTGCCAGCAGCTCCCGCGGGGAAAAACTGTTTTTT. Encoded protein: CASSSRGEKLFF. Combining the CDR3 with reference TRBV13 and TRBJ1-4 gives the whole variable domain AAGVIQSPRHLIKEKRETATLKCYPIPRHDTVYWYQQGPGQDPQFLISFYEKMQSDKGSIPDRFSAQQFSDYHSELNMSSLELGDSALYFCASSSRGEKLFFGSGTQLSVL.

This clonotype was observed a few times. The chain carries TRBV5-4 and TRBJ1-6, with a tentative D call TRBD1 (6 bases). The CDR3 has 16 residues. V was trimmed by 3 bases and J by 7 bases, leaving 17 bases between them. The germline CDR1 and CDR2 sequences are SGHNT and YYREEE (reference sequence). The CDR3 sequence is CASSSGTPKGNSPLHF. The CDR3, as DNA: TGTGCCAGCAGCTCCGGGACACCCAAGGGCAATTCACCCCTCCACTTT. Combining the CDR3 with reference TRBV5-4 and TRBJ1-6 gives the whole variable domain ETGVTQSPTHLIKTRGQQVTLRCSSQSGHNTVSWYQQALGQGPQFIFQYYREEENGRGNFPPRFSGLQFPNYSSELNVNALELDDSALYLCASSSGTPKGNSPLHFGNGTRLTVT.

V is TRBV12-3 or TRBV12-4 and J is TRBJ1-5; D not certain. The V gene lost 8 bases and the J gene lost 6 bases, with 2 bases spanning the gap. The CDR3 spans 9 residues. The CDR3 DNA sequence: TGTGCCAGCGGTCAGCCCCAGCATTTT. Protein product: CASGQPQHF.

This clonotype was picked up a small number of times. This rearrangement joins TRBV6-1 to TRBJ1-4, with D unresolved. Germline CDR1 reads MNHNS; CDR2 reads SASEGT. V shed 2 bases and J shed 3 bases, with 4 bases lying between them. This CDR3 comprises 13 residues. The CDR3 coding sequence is TGTGCCAGCAGTGAACGGCCTAATGAAAAACTGTTTTTT. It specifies CASSERPNEKLFF.

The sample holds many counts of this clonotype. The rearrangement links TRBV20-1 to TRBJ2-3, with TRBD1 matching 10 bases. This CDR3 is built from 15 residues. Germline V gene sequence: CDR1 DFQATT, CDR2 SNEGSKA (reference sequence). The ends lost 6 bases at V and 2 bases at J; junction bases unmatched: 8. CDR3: CSARGQGPLTDTQYF. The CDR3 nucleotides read TGCAGTGCCCGGGGACAGGGGCCCCTCACAGATACGCAGTATTTT.

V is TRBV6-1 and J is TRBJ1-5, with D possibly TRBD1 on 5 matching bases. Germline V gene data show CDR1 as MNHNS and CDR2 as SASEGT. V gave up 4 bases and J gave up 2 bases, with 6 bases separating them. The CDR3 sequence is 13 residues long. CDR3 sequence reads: CASSGGGNQPQHF. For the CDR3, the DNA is TGTGCCAGCAGTGGGGGGGGCAATCAGCCCCAGCATTTT.

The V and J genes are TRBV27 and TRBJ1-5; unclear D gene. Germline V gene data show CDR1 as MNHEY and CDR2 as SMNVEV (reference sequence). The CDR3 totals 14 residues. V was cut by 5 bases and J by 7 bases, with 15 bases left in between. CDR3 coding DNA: TGTGCCAGCAGTCCCCTAGGGCCACGACAGCCCCAGCATTTT. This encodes CASSPLGPRQPQHF.

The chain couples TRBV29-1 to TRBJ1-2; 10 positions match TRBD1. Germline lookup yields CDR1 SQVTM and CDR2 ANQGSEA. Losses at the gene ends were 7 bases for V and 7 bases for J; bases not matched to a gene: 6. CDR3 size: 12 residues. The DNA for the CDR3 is TGCAGCGGGGACAGGGGACCGTCTGGCTACACCTTC. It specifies CSGDRGPSGYTF.

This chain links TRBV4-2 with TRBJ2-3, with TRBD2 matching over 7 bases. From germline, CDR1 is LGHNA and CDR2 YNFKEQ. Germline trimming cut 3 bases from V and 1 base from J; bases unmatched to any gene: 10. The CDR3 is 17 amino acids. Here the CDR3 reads CASSQSGTGGCTDTQYF. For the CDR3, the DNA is TGTGCCAGCAGCCAGTCCGGAACGGGAGGATGCACAGATACGCAGTATTTT.